This TCR beta chain was captured in a study of blood T cell repertoires in COVID-19. V trimming: 6 bases; J trimming: 3 bases; junction bases outside the gene matches: 16. Germline loops: CDR1 MNHEY, CDR2 SMNVEV (reference sequence). This CDR3 region has 17 residues. Resolution of symptoms, clearance, or two negative PCRs was present in recovered Cohort 3 donors. TCRdb's table, derived via immunoSEQ multiplex PCR, lists solely in-frame clones and lacks some. Of over 300,000 clones listed, 70% to 90% are singletons. Sequences were obtained from PBMCs or T cells enriched from blood (not recorded which). The receptor was isolated from a woman aged 35 to 49 who had recovered from COVID-19. The gene calls are TRBV27 and TRBJ2-7; 8 bases match TRBD1. The CDR3 bases are TGTGCCAGCAGCCCCTCGGTGGGGGACAGGAGCTTCTACGAGCAGTACTTC. Its translation is CASSPSVGDRSFYEQYF.